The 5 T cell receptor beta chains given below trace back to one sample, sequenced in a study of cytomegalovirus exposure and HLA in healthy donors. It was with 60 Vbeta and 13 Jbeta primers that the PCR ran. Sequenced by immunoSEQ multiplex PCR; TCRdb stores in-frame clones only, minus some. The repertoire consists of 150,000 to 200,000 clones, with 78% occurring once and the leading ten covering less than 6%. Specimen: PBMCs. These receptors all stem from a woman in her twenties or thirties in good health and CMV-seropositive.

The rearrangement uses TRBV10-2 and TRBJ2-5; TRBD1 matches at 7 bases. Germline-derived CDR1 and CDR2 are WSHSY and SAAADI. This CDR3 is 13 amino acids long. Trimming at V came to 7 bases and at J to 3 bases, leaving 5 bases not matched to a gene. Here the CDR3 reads CASKSDREETQYF. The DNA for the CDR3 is TGCGCCAGCAAGTCAGACAGGGAAGAGACCCAGTACTTC.

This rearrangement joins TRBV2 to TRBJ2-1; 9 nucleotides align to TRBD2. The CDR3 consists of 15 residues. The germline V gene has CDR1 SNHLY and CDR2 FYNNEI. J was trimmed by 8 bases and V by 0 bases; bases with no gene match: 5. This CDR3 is CASSEAWGLADEQFF. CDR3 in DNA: TGTGCCAGCAGTGAAGCGTGGGGACTAGCCGATGAGCAGTTCTTC.

The CDR3 protein is CASSFVTGAAGELFF. The CDR3 DNA reads TGCGCCAGCAGCTTCGTGACAGGGGCAGCCGGGGAGCTGTTTTTT. The chain carries TRBV5-1 and TRBJ2-2; 8 positions agree with TRBD1. The CDR3 has 15 residues. Germline V CDR1 and CDR2: SGHRS, YFSETQ. The ends lost 2 bases at V and 6 bases at J; junction bases unmatched: 6.

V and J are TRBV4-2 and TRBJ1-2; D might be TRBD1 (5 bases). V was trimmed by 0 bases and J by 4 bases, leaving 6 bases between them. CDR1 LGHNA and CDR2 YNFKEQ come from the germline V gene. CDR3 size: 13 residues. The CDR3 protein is CASSQETAYGYTF. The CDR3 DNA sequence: TGTGCCAGCAGCCAAGAGACAGCCTATGGCTACACCTTC.

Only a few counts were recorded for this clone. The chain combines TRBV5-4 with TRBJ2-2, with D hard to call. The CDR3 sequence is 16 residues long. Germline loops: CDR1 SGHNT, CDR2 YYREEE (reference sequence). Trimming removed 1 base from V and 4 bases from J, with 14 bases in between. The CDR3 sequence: CASSLLRRRGTGELFF. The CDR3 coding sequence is TGTGCCAGCAGCTTGCTAAGGAGACGAGGCACCGGGGAGCTGTTTTTT.